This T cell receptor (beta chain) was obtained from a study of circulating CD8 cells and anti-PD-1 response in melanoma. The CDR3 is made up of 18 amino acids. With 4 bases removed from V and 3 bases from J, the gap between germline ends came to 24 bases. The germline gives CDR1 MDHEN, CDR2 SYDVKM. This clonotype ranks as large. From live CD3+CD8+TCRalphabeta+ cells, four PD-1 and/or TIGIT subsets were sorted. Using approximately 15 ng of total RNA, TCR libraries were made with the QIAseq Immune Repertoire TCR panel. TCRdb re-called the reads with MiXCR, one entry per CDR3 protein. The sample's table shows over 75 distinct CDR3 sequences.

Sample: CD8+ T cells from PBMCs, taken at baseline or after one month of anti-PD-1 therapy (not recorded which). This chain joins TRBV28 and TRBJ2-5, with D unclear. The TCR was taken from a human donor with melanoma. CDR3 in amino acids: CASSSYQGRKPLEETQYF. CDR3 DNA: TGTGCCAGCAGTTCCTACCAAGGACGGAAGCCGCTTGAAGAGACCCAGTACTTC.